One T cell receptor (beta chain) is described in this entry. The data are from a study of molecular identifiers for immune sequencing clone quantification. The CDR3 has 16 residues. V was pared by 0 bases and J by 6 bases, with 9 bases of the junction left unmatched. The germline gives CDR1 SGDLS, CDR2 YYNGEE. Each CDR3 protein gets one entry after TCRdb re-called the PCR reads with MiXCR. There are about 320,000 distinct CDR3 sequences in the sample; 20% to 25% occur only once, and about 0.81% lies in the top ten. The TCR sequence derives from a human donor in good health. Some libraries in this study had Jurkat cell RNA spiked in. The sample was naive CD8+ T cells from blood, with Jurkat cell RNA spiked in. As for subset: FACS-sorted CD8+CD4-CCR7+CD45RA+ naive T cells. The chain joins TRBV9 to TRBJ2-7, with 10 positions matching TRBD1. The CDR3 sequence: CASSVGALGQGSEQYF. CDR3 in DNA: TGTGCCAGCAGCGTAGGGGCATTGGGACAGGGGTCCGAGCAGTACTTC.